This TCR beta chain is from a study of blood T cell repertoires in COVID-19. V lost 5 bases to trimming and J lost 3 bases, with 11 bases between them. This CDR3 region has 13 residues. Germline V gene lookup returns CDR1 SEHNR and CDR2 FQNEAQ (reference sequence). Method: immunoSEQ multiplex PCR; TCRdb's copy keeps in-frame clones and lacks some. This table holds 45,000 to 55,000 clones, roughly 91% found once. This clone appeared a few times. The chain is built from TRBV7-9 and TRBJ2-7, with D possibly matching TRBD2 (5 bases). Material for sequencing was peripheral blood. The TCR originated in a human donor in a cohort sampled during active COVID-19. As DNA, the CDR3 is TGTGCCAGCAGCCCGAGGACTGGCTACGAGCAGTACTTC. It is translated as CASSPRTGYEQYF.